This T cell receptor beta chain was recovered during a study of post-analysis software for immune sequencing data. Turning to the study itself: Multiple sclerosis in the patients followed relapsing-remitting, secondary progressive and progressive-relapsing courses.

The CDR3 is made up of 14 amino acids. Trimming cost V 0 bases and J 4 bases, with 9 bases left between them. CDR1 and CDR2 (germline): LNHDA, SQIVND (reference sequence). Whole-study findings and limits: In patients, TRBV5-6, TRBV5-1 and TRBV20-1 belonged to about five TRBV segments found more frequently than in controls. Same-batch samples co-clustered strongly by F measure. Comparison with controls showed significantly lower normalized Chao1 diversity in multiple sclerosis patients.

A remark on this clonotype: The target antigen is unknown.

TCR beta cDNA libraries had unique molecular identifiers. TCRdb re-called the PCR reads with MiXCR, one entry per CDR3 protein. Among hundreds of thousands of distinct CDR3 sequences listed, roughly 47% were seen once. The chain joins TRBV19 to TRBJ1-1; no reliable D call. Sequencing used blood. The origin of this receptor is a girl aged 5-17 years with multiple sclerosis. CDR3 in amino acids: CASSIDRGRTEAFF. CDR3 coding DNA: TGTGCCAGTAGTATAGACCGCGGGCGCACTGAAGCTTTCTTT.